A selection of T cell receptor beta chains follows, all from one sample in a study of Tregs in tolerant kidney transplant recipients. Their antigens remain unidentified. Libraries were prepared by immunoSEQ multiplex PCR; TCRdb keeps only in-frame clonotypes and omits some of them. The sample holds 450 to 600 clones, about 40% seen once. This material consisted of Tregs from blood cultured with allogeneic cells, taken before the transplant. These receptors were collected from a human patient who received a combined kidney and bone marrow transplant. Each CDR3 is given with its conserved first and last residue. A D gene is named only where the DNA matches it firmly. Clone size is given for some rows only: seen once, a few or many times, or a class if the clone is expanded.

J,D,V,size,CDR3,DNA
TRBJ2-1,TRBD2,TRBV2,NA,CASSPGLAPSNEQFF,TGTGCCAGCAGCCCGGGACTAGCACCGAGCAATGAGCAGTTCTTC
TRBJ2-6,NA,TRBV4-3,NA,CASSVPVDVTKSGQLLTF,TGCGCCAGCAGCGTGCCAGTAGACGTCACAAAGTCGGGCCAACTCCTGACTTTC
TRBJ2-1,TRBD2,TRBV9,few,CASSPLAGTTYNEQFF,TGTGCCAGCAGCCCACTAGCGGGGACCACCTACAATGAGCAGTTCTTC
TRBJ2-7,NA,TRBV2,NA,CASIFAGRGFFGGLYEQYF,TGTGCCAGCATCTTCGCGGGACGGGGGTTTTTCGGGGGACTCTACGAGCAGTACTTC
TRBJ2-1,NA,TRBV6-1,NA,CASSEFHEQFF,TGTGCCAGCAGTGAATTCCATGAGCAGTTCTTC
TRBJ2-5,NA,TRBV7-9,large,CASSFGLARRQETQYF,TGTGCCAGCAGCTTCGGCCTAGCGAGACGACAAGAGACCCAGTACTTC
TRBJ2-7,NA,TRBV19,NA,CASSINTPYEQYF,TGTGCCAGTAGTATCAATACCCCCTACGAGCAGTACTTC
TRBJ2-2,NA,TRBV7-6,few,CASSAGHGGTGELFF,TGTGCCAGCAGCGCGGGACACGGGGGCACCGGGGAGCTGTTTTTT
TRBJ2-1,TRBD2,TRBV2,large,CASSRTSLSYNEQFF,TGTGCCAGCAGTAGGACTAGTTTATCCTACAATGAGCAGTTCTTC
TRBJ2-5,NA,TRBV11-2,NA,CASSFGLARRQETQYF,TGTGCCAGCAGCTTCGGCCTAGCGAGACGACAAGAGACCCAGTACTTC
TRBJ2-1,TRBD2,TRBV4-2,NA,CASSPKTGLAGNEQFF,TGTGCCAGCAGCCCAAAAACGGGACTAGCGGGCAATGAGCAGTTCTTC
TRBJ1-5,NA,TRBV2,few,CASSAWTENQPQHF,TGTGCCAGCAGTGCTTGGACAGAGAATCAGCCCCAGCATTTT
TRBJ2-7,TRBD2,TRBV11-2,few,CASSKGLALEQYF,TGTGCCAGCAGTAAGGGACTAGCACTCGAGCAGTACTTC
TRBJ2-7,TRBD2,TRBV28,NA,CASSTRTSNLFF,TGTGCCAGCAGTACGCGGACTAGCAACCTCTTCTTC
TRBJ1-1,NA,TRBV11-1,NA,CASSLDFTSNTEAFF,TGTGCCAGCAGCTTAGATTTTACGTCGAACACTGAAGCTTTCTTT
TRBJ2-7,TRBD2,TRBV13,large,CASSSYSGSYEQYF,TGTGCCAGCAGCTCGTATAGCGGGAGTTACGAGCAGTACTTC
TRBJ2-7,TRBD1,TRBV28,few,CASIFSGQGFFGGLYEQYF,TGTGCCAGCATCTTCTCGGGACAGGGGTTTTTCGGGGGACTCTACGAGCAGTACTTC
TRBJ1-4,NA,TRBV28,once,CASSRGGATNEKLFF,TGTGCCAGCAGCCGCGGGGGCGCAACTAATGAAAAACTGTTTTTT
TRBJ2-7,TRBD1,TRBV15,NA,CATSRVQGAYEQYF,TGTGCCACCAGCAGAGTACAGGGGGCCTACGAGCAGTACTTC
TRBJ2-2,NA,TRBV11-2,NA,CASSQGLRQANTGELFF,TGTGCCAGCAGCCAAGGGTTGAGACAGGCGAACACCGGGGAGCTGTTTTTT
TRBJ1-3,NA,TRBV10-1,few,CASILLPDRHPSGNTIYF,TGCGCCAGCATCCTCCTACCCGACAGGCACCCCTCTGGAAACACCATATATTTT
TRBJ2-6,NA,TRBV28,NA,CASSLLGPYSGANVLTF,TGTGCCAGCAGCTTACTCGGACCGTACTCTGGGGCCAACGTCCTGACTTTC
TRBJ2-1,NA,TRBV21-1,NA,CASSRLHHSDNEQFF,TGTGCCAGCAGCAGACTACACCATTCCGACAATGAGCAGTTCTTC
TRBJ2-1,TRBD2,TRBV7-2,few,CASSPGLAPSNEQFF,TGTGCCAGCAGCCCGGGACTAGCACCGAGCAATGAGCAGTTCTTC
TRBJ2-7,NA,TRBV10-3,NA,CASIKEGLSFYEQYF,TGTGCCAGCATCAAAGAGGGACTCTCCTTCTACGAGCAGTACTTC
TRBJ2-1,TRBD2,TRBV7-3,few,CASSPGLAPSNEQFF,TGTGCCAGCAGCCCGGGACTAGCACCGAGCAATGAGCAGTTCTTC
TRBJ2-1,TRBD2,TRBV7-9,NA,CASSLGSGLAGVGDEQFF,TGTGCCAGCAGCTTAGGCTCTGGACTAGCGGGAGTGGGCGATGAGCAGTTCTTC
TRBJ2-4,TRBD2,TRBV2,NA,CASSDLGTSPAAKNIQYF,TGTGCCAGCAGTGATCTCGGGACTAGCCCGGCGGCCAAAAACATTCAGTACTTC
TRBJ1-1,NA,TRBV7-2,few,CASSLDFTSNTEAFF,TGTGCCAGCAGCTTAGATTTTACGTCGAACACTGAAGCTTTCTTT
TRBJ2-5,TRBD1,TRBV11-2,few,CASSLGDRAEKETQYF,TGTGCCAGCAGCCTAGGGGACAGGGCCGAGAAAGAGACCCAGTACTTC
TRBJ1-1,NA,TRBV11-2,NA,CASSLDFTSNTEAFF,TGTGCCAGCAGCTTAGATTTTACGTCGAACACTGAAGCTTTCTTT
TRBJ2-1,TRBD2,TRBV7-1,NA,CASSPGLAPSNEQFF,TGTGCCAGCAGCCCGGGACTAGCACCGAGCAATGAGCAGTTCTTC
TRBJ2-1,NA,TRBV2,NA,CASRHRVGSYNEQFF,TGTGCCAGCAGACACAGGGTAGGTTCCTACAATGAGCAGTTCTTC
TRBJ2-2,TRBD1,TRBV2,NA,CASSVAGGYTGELFF,TGTGCCAGCAGTGTGGCAGGGGGATACACCGGGGAGCTGTTTTTT
TRBJ2-5,NA,TRBV25-1,few,CASSALALETQYF,TGTGCCAGCAGTGCACTAGCCTTAGAGACCCAGTACTTC
TRBJ1-1,NA,TRBV18,NA,CASSPRLRGASFF,TGTGCCAGCTCACCAAGGCTAAGGGGCGCTTCCTTCTTT
TRBJ2-7,TRBD2,TRBV6-6,few,CASSGSGSSDEQYF,TGTGCCAGCAGCGGTAGCGGGAGCAGCGACGAGCAGTACTTC
TRBJ1-1,NA,TRBV6-5,NA,CASSYAGGAMNTEAFF,TGTGCCAGCAGTTACGCGGGGGGGGCAATGAACACTGAAGCTTTCTTT
TRBJ2-7,NA,TRBV6-9,NA,CASIKEGLSFYEQYF,TGTGCCAGCATCAAAGAGGGACTCTCCTTCTACGAGCAGTACTTC
TRBJ2-7,TRBD2,TRBV2,NA,CASSSYSGSYEQYF,TGTGCCAGCAGCTCGTATAGCGGGAGTTACGAGCAGTACTTC
TRBJ2-3,NA,TRBV28,NA,CASNEGELADTQYF,TGTGCCAGCAATGAGGGAGAACTGGCAGATACGCAGTATTTT
TRBJ1-1,NA,TRBV7-1,NA,CASSLDFTSNTEAFF,TGTGCCAGCAGCTTAGATTTTACGTCGAACACTGAAGCTTTCTTT
TRBJ2-2,TRBD1,TRBV7-7,NA,CASSPDRETGELFF,TGTGCCAGCAGCCCTGACAGGGAGACCGGGGAGCTGTTTTTT
TRBJ2-7,TRBD2,TRBV2,few,CASSLGLAGGSYEQYF,TGTGCCAGCAGCTTAGGCCTGGCGGGAGGATCCTACGAGCAGTACTTC
TRBJ2-2,TRBD1,TRBV11-2,NA,CASTGGLNTGELFF,TGTGCCAGCACAGGGGGATTAAACACCGGGGAGCTGTTTTTT
TRBJ2-5,NA,TRBV6-6,NA,CASSYPSIETQYF,TGTGCCAGCAGTTACCCCAGCATCGAGACCCAGTACTTC
TRBJ2-6,NA,TRBV5-4,NA,CASKRVVTRQSRANVLTF,TGTGCCAGCAAGCGTGTCGTAACCAGACAAAGTCGGGCCAACGTCCTGACTTTC
TRBJ2-1,TRBD2,TRBV4-3,few,CASSQDLAGANEQFF,TGCGCCAGCAGCCAAGATCTAGCGGGAGCCAATGAGCAGTTCTTC
TRBJ1-3,TRBD1,TRBV6-1,NA,CASSEGDRRTGGFGNTIYF,TGTGCCAGCAGTGAAGGAGATAGGAGAACAGGGGGGTTTGGAAACACCATATATTTT
TRBJ2-4,TRBD1,TRBV9,large,CASSALPGQAGKNIQYF,TGTGCCAGCAGCGCCTTGCCAGGACAGGCCGGCAAAAACATTCAGTACTTC
TRBJ2-6,NA,TRBV12-2,NA,CASRHCVSTQSRANVLTF,TGTGCAAGTCGCCATTGTGTCTCCACACAAAGTCGGGCCAACGTCCTGACTTTC
TRBJ2-5,TRBD2,TRBV28,few,CARSFWGGGDQETQYF,TGTGCCCGCAGTTTTTGGGGCGGGGGGGACCAAGAGACCCAGTACTTC
TRBJ2-1,NA,TRBV29-1,hyperexpanded,CSVEDPTGYEQFF,TGCAGCGTTGAAGATCCCACGGGCTATGAGCAGTTCTTC
TRBJ2-7,TRBD1,TRBV27,NA,CASSGQGSSYEQYF,TGTGCCAGCAGCGGACAGGGGAGCTCCTACGAGCAGTACTTC
TRBJ1-4,NA,TRBV6-1,large,CASSPGTINEKLFF,TGTGCCAGCAGTCCCGGGACGATAAATGAAAAACTGTTTTTT
TRBJ2-1,TRBD2,TRBV28,few,CASSPGLAPSNEQFF,TGTGCCAGCAGCCCGGGACTAGCACCGAGCAATGAGCAGTTCTTC
TRBJ2-1,NA,TRBV4-1,NA,CASSQLEFTTQKVESNEQFF,TGCGCCAGCAGCCAACTCGAATTTACCACACAGAAAGTGGAATCAAATGAGCAGTTCTTC
TRBJ2-3,TRBD2,TRBV30,few,CAWGQRERDTQYF,TGTGCCTGGGGCCAGCGGGAAAGAGATACGCAGTATTTT
TRBJ2-1,TRBD2,TRBV4-2,NA,CASSPGLAPSNEQFF,TGTGCCAGCAGCCCGGGACTAGCACCGAGCAATGAGCAGTTCTTC
TRBJ1-2,NA,TRBV28,large,CASSSQSGLGGYTF,TGTGCCAGCAGTTCTCAATCGGGCCTCGGGGGCTACACCTTC